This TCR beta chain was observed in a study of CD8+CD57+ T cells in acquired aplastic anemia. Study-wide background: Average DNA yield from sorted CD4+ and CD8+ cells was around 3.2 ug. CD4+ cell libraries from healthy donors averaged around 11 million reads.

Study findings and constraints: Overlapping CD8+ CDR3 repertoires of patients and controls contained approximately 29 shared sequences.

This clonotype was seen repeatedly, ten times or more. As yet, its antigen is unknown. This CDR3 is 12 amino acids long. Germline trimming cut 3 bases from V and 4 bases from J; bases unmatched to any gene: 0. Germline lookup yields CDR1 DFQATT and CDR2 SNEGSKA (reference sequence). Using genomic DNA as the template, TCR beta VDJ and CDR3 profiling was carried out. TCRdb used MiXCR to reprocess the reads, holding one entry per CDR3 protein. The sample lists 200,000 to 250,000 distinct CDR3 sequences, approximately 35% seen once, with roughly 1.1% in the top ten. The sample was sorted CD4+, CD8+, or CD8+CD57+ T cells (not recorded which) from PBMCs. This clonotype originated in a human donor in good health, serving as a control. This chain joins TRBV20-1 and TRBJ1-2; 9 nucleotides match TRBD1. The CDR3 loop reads CSARDRGYGYTF. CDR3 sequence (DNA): TGCAGTGCTAGGGACAGGGGCTATGGCTACACCTTC.